This T cell receptor (beta chain) was obtained from a study of cytomegalovirus exposure and HLA in healthy donors. Study in general: As an earlier analysis found, about 200 million T cells yielded about 100 million unique TCR beta sequences. Study outcomes and limitations: For most TCR sequences rarity was the rule, although some public TCRs occurred in many donors. At a 0.05 false discovery rate, a later analysis found about 17,000 TCR beta sequences to be associated with HLA alleles. Sequencing likely generated an artifact that appeared as a cluster of highly shared sequence variants.

As regards this clone: Its antigen remains unidentified.

PCR used 60 Vbeta primers and 13 Jbeta primers. Produced via immunoSEQ multiplex PCR; TCRdb's table is partial and in-frame only. The data hold around 200,000 clones, with roughly 80% observed a single time. The CDR3 runs 15 residues. V shed 8 bases, J shed 4 bases, and the junction held 11 bases outside the gene matches. Germline lookup yields CDR1 SQVTM and CDR2 ANQGSEA. The sequence derives from a woman aged 18 to 35 in good health and CMV-seronegative. Sample: PBMCs. The V gene is TRBV29-1, the J gene TRBJ1-1; 12 nucleotides agree with TRBD1. CDR3 bases: TGCAGCACGAATACGGGACAGGGGGCCGGCACTGAAGCTTTCTTT. This gives the protein CSTNTGQGAGTEAFF.